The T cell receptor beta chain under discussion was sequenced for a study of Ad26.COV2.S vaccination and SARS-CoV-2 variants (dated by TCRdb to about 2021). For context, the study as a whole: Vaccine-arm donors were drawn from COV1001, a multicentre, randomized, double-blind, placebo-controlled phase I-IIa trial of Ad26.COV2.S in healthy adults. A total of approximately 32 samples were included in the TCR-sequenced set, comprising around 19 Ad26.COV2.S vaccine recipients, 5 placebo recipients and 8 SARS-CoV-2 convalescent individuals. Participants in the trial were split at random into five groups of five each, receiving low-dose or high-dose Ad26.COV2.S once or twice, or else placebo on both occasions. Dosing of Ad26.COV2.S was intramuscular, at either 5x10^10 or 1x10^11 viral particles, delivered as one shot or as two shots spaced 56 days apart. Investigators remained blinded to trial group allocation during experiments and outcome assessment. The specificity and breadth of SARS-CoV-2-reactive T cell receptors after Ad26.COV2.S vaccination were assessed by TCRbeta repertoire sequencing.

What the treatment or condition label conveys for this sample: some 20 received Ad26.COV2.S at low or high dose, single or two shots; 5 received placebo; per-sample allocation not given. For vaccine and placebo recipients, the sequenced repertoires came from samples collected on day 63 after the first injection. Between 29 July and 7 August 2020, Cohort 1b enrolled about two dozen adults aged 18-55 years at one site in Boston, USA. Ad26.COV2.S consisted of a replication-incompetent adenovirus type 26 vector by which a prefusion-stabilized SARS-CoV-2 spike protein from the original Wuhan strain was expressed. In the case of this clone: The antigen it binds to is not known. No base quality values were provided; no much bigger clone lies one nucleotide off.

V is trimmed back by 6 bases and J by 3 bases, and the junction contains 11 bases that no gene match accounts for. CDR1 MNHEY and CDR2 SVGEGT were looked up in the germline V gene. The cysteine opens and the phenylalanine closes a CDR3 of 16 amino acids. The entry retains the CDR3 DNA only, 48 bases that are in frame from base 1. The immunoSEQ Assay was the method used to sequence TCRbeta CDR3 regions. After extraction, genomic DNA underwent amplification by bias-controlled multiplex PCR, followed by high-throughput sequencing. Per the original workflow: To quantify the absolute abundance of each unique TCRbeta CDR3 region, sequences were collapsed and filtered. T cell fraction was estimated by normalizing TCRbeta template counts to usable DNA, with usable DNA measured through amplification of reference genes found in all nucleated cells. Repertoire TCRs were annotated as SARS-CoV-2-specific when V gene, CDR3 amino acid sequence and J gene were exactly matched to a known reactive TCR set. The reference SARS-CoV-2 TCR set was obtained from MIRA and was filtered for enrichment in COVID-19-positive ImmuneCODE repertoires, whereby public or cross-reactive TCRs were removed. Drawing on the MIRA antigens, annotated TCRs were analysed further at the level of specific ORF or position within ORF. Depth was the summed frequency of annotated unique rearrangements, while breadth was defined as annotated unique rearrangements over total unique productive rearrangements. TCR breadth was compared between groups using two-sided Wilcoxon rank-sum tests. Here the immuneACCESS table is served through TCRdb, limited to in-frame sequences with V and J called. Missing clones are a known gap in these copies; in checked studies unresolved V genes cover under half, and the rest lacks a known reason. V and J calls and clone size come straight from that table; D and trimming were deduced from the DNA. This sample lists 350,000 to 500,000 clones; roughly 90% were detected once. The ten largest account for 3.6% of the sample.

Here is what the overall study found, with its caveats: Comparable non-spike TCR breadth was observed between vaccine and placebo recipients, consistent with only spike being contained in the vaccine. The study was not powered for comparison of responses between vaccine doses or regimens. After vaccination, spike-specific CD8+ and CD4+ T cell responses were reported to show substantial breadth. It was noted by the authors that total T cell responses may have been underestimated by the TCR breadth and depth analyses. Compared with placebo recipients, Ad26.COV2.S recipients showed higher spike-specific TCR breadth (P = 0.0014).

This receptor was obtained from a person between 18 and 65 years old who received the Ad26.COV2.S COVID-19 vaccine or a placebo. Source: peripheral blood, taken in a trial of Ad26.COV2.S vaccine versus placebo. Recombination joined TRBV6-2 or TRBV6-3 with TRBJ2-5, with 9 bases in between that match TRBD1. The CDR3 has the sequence CASSPGDRDIEETQYF. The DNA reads TGTGCCAGCAGCCCCGGGGACAGGGATATAGAAGAGACCCAGTACTTC.